Listed here are 29 T cell receptor beta chains from one sample, sequenced in a study of shared clonotypes between healthy human individuals. Assay used: immunoSEQ multiplex PCR; TCRdb lists only in-frame clones, some missing. The sample holds some 660,000 clones; approximately 73% are singletons and the top ten take around 1.7%. Sequences were obtained from memory CD4+ T cells sorted from blood. The subset was: CD45RA-negative fraction. These receptors originate from a woman in her twenties or thirties in good health.

This clone was picked up one time. The chain combines TRBV4-1 with TRBJ2-7; TRBD2 might be the D (7 bases). Per germline, CDR1 MGHRA and CDR2 YSYEKL. This CDR3 is 18 amino acids long. Trimming cost V 2 bases and J 3 bases, with 23 bases left between them. This CDR3 is CASSQLGLRGGGNYEQYF. The CDR3 nucleotides are TGCGCCAGCAGCCAATTGGGCCTGAGGGGGGGAGGGAACTACGAGCAGTACTTC.

This chain links TRBV4-1 with TRBJ2-5; D ambiguous. The CDR3 totals 15 residues. V was clipped by 2 bases and J by 5 bases, with 15 bases between them. Germline V gene data show CDR1 as MGHRA and CDR2 as YSYEKL. The CDR3 sequence: CASSQLSGMGETQYF. CDR3 in DNA: TGCGCCAGCAGCCAATTGTCTGGGATGGGGGAGACCCAGTACTTC.

This clone was observed at least ten times. The sample carries other DNA sequences with the same CDR3. This chain uses TRBV11-2 with TRBJ1-1, with D uncertain. CDR3 length: 13 residues. Germline V CDR1 and CDR2: SGHAT, FQNNGV. With 5 bases removed from V and 3 bases from J, the gap between germline ends came to 10 bases. The CDR3 region is CASSTQRDTEAFF. For the CDR3, the DNA is TGTGCCAGCAGCACCCAGCGGGACACTGAAGCTTTCTTT.

J is TRBJ2-7 and V is TRBV4-1; D tentatively reads TRBD1 or TRBD2 (5 bases each). Trimming left V 0 bases short and J 7 bases short, with 7 bases between. The CDR3 has 12 residues. Germline CDR1 MGHRA, CDR2 YSYEKL. This CDR3 is CASSQEWGEQYF. CDR3 nucleotides: TGCGCCAGCAGCCAAGAATGGGGGGAGCAGTACTTC.

This clone occurred a few times. The V gene is TRBV28, the J gene TRBJ1-5; D not certain. The CDR3 consists of 13 residues. Germline V lookup: CDR1 MDHEN, CDR2 SYDVKM. V was trimmed by 7 bases and J by 2 bases, leaving 9 bases between them. The CDR3: CASKSVRNQPQHF. The DNA for the CDR3 is TGTGCCAGCAAGTCGGTCCGCAATCAGCCCCAGCATTTT.

In this sample, this clone turned up many times. The V call is TRBV4-2, the J call TRBJ1-1, with TRBD1 identical over 8 bases. This CDR3 is 17 amino acids long. The V gene's germline CDR1 is LGHNA and CDR2 YNFKEQ. V trimming: 0 bases; J trimming: 4 bases; junction bases outside the gene matches: 10. CDR3 loop: CASSQDFATDRGTEAFF. CDR3 coding DNA: TGTGCCAGCAGCCAAGATTTTGCCACCGACAGGGGCACTGAAGCTTTCTTT.

V usage is TRBV18 and J usage is TRBJ2-3; perhaps TRBD2 as D (6 bases). The ends were cut back, 4 bases at V and 2 bases at J, with 13 bases in the middle. This CDR3 is built from 15 residues. CDR1 and CDR2 from the germline V gene are KGHSH and LQKENI. The CDR3 reads CASSLLAELTDTQYF. In DNA form, the CDR3 reads TGTGCCAGCTCACTTTTAGCGGAACTCACAGATACGCAGTATTTT.

The chain joins TRBV25-1 to TRBJ1-2; D unclear. This CDR3 contains 13 residues. V was clipped by 7 bases and J by 2 bases, with 11 bases between them. CDR1 MGHDK and CDR2 SYGVNS come from the germline V gene. The CDR3 DNA is TGTGCCAGCACGGTAGACGGGAACTATGGCTACACCTTC. Encoded protein: CASTVDGNYGYTF.

The rearrangement joins TRBV7-2 to TRBJ2-7; a weak D match, TRBD1 (7 bases). The CDR3 totals 15 residues. Trimming cost V 1 base and J 7 bases, with 17 bases left between them. In germline, CDR1 is SGHTA, CDR2 FQGNSA. The CDR3 DNA is TGTGCCAGCAGCTTAGTTTGGGGGGCAGGGGGTGAGCAGTACTTC. Amino acids: CASSLVWGAGGEQYF.

This clone has more than one count but fewer than ten. The CDR3 sequence is CASSVGIRGTGAYEQYF. The CDR3 DNA reads as TGTGCCAGCAGCGTAGGAATAAGGGGGACAGGGGCCTACGAGCAGTACTTC. The rearrangement uses TRBV9 and TRBJ2-7; 10 bases are shared with TRBD1. J lost 2 bases, V lost 0 bases, and 8 bases had no gene match. The CDR3 covers 17 residues. Germline V gene data show CDR1 as SGDLS and CDR2 as YYNGEE.

The chain recombines TRBV7-9 with TRBJ2-1; D not resolved. The CDR3 contains 12 residues. Germline CDR1 and CDR2: SEHNR and FQNEAQ (reference sequence). The germline V and J ends were trimmed by 0 bases and 9 bases, with 6 bases remaining between them. The CDR3 DNA sequence: TGTGCCAGCAGCTTAGCTTCTGGTGAGCAGTTCTTC. Protein product: CASSLASGEQFF.

V is TRBV6-5 and J is TRBJ1-2; no clear D gene. This CDR3 contains 13 residues. Germline CDR1 reads MNHEY; CDR2 reads SVGAGI. V lost 4 bases to trimming and J lost 4 bases, with 10 bases between them. Here the CDR3 DNA reads TGTGCCAGCAGTTCAAGGGATTTCTATGGCTACACCTTC. It is translated as CASSSRDFYGYTF.

The chain uses TRBV6-5 and TRBJ1-1; D ambiguous. V gave up 1 base and J gave up 4 bases, with 13 bases separating them. This CDR3 has 15 amino acids. Germline V gene sequence: CDR1 MNHEY, CDR2 SVGAGI. CDR3 amino acids: CASSYWAYGGTEAFF. The CDR3 DNA reads TGTGCCAGCAGTTACTGGGCCTACGGTGGCACTGAAGCTTTCTTT.

This sequence joins TRBV25-1 and TRBJ1-2; D unclear. The CDR3 extends over 13 amino acids. Germline V gene sequence: CDR1 MGHDK, CDR2 SYGVNS. The V end lost 5 bases, the J end lost 6 bases, and 13 bases lay between the germline ends. The CDR3 nucleotides are TGTGCCAGCAGTCCGCCATCCTCGAATGGCTACACCTTC. Encoded protein: CASSPPSSNGYTF.

CDR3 in DNA: TGTGCCAGTAGTACGTCTCTCGGGGGACTAGCGGGCGCCGGGGAGCTGTTTTTT. It codes for CASSTSLGGLAGAGELFF. V is TRBV19 and J is TRBJ2-2; 12 bases line up with TRBD2. The CDR3 has 18 amino acids. Trimming removed 4 bases from V and 6 bases from J; junction bases left unmatched: 12. Germline V gene data show CDR1 as LNHDA and CDR2 as SQIVND (reference sequence).

This clone was detected once. This may stem from a read error, because a much larger clone lies one nucleotide away. This rearrangement joins TRBV2 to TRBJ2-5, with D unclear. V was trimmed by 5 bases and J by 3 bases, leaving 1 base between them. This CDR3 region has 10 residues. The germline gives CDR1 SNHLY, CDR2 FYNNEI. The CDR3 DNA reads as TGTGCCAGCAGTAAAGAGACCCAGTACTTC. This sequence encodes CASSKETQYF.

The J gene is TRBJ2-6, the V gene TRBV28; D remains unclear. CDR1 MDHEN and CDR2 SYDVKM come from the germline V gene. This CDR3 region has 13 residues. Trimming shortened V by 7 bases and J by 0 bases, and 4 bases separated the two germline ends. The CDR3 region is CASNLSGANVLTF. The CDR3 DNA is TGTGCCAGCAACCTCTCTGGGGCCAACGTCCTGACTTTC.

This clone was found a few times. The chain combines TRBV5-4 with TRBJ2-1, with TRBD2 identical over 7 bases. The length of the CDR3 is 15 residues. In germline, CDR1 is SGHNT, CDR2 YYREEE (reference sequence). V dropped 3 bases and J dropped 8; count of bases not matched to a gene: 11. CDR3 coding DNA: TGTGCCAGCAGCTGGCAAGCGGGAAGGAAGGATGAGCAGTTCTTC. It codes for CASSWQAGRKDEQFF.

V is TRBV6-1 and J is TRBJ2-2; the D gene is possibly TRBD2 (5 bases). The CDR3 sequence is 14 residues long. V lost 5 bases to trimming and J lost 6 bases, with 13 bases between them. CDR1 is MNHNS and CDR2 is SASEGT in the germline V gene. CDR3 in amino acids: CASSLREGSGELFF. The CDR3 nucleotides are TGTGCCAGCAGTCTCCGAGAGGGATCCGGGGAGCTGTTTTTT.

The chain is built from TRBV27 and TRBJ2-7, with D uncertain. This CDR3 has 14 residues. Looked up from germline, CDR1 is MNHEY and CDR2 is SMNVEV (reference sequence). Trimming removed 1 base at V and 2 bases at J, with 9 bases between. CDR3 sequence reads: CASSLLGPTYEQYF. Written as DNA, the CDR3 is TGTGCCAGCAGTTTATTAGGGCCAACCTACGAGCAGTACTTC.

This clone was observed a few times. The V gene is TRBV6-1, the J gene TRBJ2-3; D not resolved. The germline V and J ends were trimmed by 3 bases and 6 bases, with 7 bases remaining between them. CDR3 length: 12 amino acids. Germline V CDR1 and CDR2: MNHNS, SASEGT. CDR3 coding DNA: TGTGCCAGCAGTGATCCCCTCGATACGCAGTATTTT. It is translated as CASSDPLDTQYF.

J is TRBJ2-2 and V is TRBV28; weak D call: TRBD2 (6 bases). Germline CDR1 reads MDHEN; CDR2 reads SYDVKM. Trimming left V 6 bases short and J 7 bases short, with 12 bases between. The CDR3 contains 13 residues. For the CDR3, the DNA is TGTGCCAGCAGACAACTGGGGGGCGGGGAGCTGTTTTTT. Translation: CASRQLGGGELFF.

This clone was detected a few times. The chain carries TRBV9 and TRBJ1-4; D not certain. The CDR3 is 14 residues long. The ends were cut back, 3 bases at V and 8 bases at J, with 14 bases in the middle. Germline V gives CDR1 SGDLS, CDR2 YYNGEE. For the CDR3, the DNA is TGTGCCAGCAGCGAGGGTCTCCCCGGGGAAAAACTGTTTTTT. The encoded protein is CASSEGLPGEKLFF.

This rearrangement joins TRBV30 to TRBJ2-7; a possible D gene is TRBD1 (7 bases). The CDR3 consists of 14 residues. The V end was cut by 0 bases, the J end by 7 bases, with 16 bases between. Per the germline V gene, CDR1 is GTSNPN and CDR2 is SVGIG (reference sequence). CDR3 bases: TGTGCCTGGAGTGTGCAGGGGGGTACGCGGGAGCAGTACTTC. Its protein is CAWSVQGGTREQYF.

This clone has a handful of counts. The chain uses TRBV6-6 and TRBJ1-1, with D uncertain. V lost 1 base, J lost 2 bases, and 8 bases lay in between. Germline V gene sequence: CDR1 MNHNY, CDR2 SVGAGI (reference sequence). This CDR3 contains 14 residues. CDR3 residues: CASSYYSSNTEAFF. The CDR3 DNA is TGTGCCAGCAGTTACTACTCTTCTAACACTGAAGCTTTCTTT.

This clone was seen only once. The V and J genes are TRBV4-1 and TRBJ2-1; D is possibly TRBD1 or TRBD2 (6 bases each). V lost 3 bases, J lost 9 bases, and 15 bases lay in between. The CDR3 contains 14 residues. Germline V lookup: CDR1 MGHRA, CDR2 YSYEKL. The CDR3 DNA sequence: TGCGCCAGCAGCCATCCAGGGGTCGGGGGTGAGCAGTTCTTC. As protein: CASSHPGVGGEQFF.

The V and J genes are TRBV7-2 and TRBJ2-3; possibly TRBD2 for D (6 bases). CDR3 size: 14 residues. The germline CDR1 and CDR2 sequences are SGHTA and FQGNSA. V was shortened by 3 bases and J by 2 bases, with 9 bases between the two germline ends. CDR3 nucleotides: TGTGCCAGCAGCTTCGTGGGACTCACAGATACGCAGTATTTT. Translation gives CASSFVGLTDTQYF.

The chain employs TRBV29-1 and TRBJ1-2; tentatively, D is TRBD1 (6 bases). CDR1 is SQVTM, CDR2 ANQGSEA, per germline. The CDR3 length is 13 residues. The V gene lost 6 bases and the J gene lost 4 bases, with 15 bases spanning the gap. CDR3 coding DNA: TGCAGCGTGGACACAACAGGGTCCTATGGCTACACCTTC. Its translation: CSVDTTGSYGYTF.

In regard to this clone: Additional DNA sequences in this sample encode the identical CDR3. The V and J genes are TRBV18 and TRBJ2-7; 10 nucleotides agree with TRBD1. The V gene end was trimmed by 3 bases and the J gene end by 2 bases; junction bases not matched to a gene: 1. Germline CDR1 is KGHSH and CDR2 is LQKENI. The CDR3 spans 14 residues. The CDR3 DNA is TGTGCCAGCTCACCTGGACAGGGGGCCTACGAGCAGTACTTC. Its protein product is CASSPGQGAYEQYF.